Sequencing of this T cell receptor (beta chain) was carried out in a study of T cells in Graves' hyperthyroidism and ophthalmopathy. V was cut by 7 bases and J by 3 bases, with 21 bases left in between. Germline loops: CDR1 MNHEY, CDR2 SVGEGT. The CDR3 totals 16 residues. RNA transcripts yielded amplified TCR beta CDR3 regions. TCR CDR3 underwent first-round RT-PCR with the HTBI primer set. Using its own MiXCR run on the multiplex PCR reads, TCRdb lists one record per CDR3 protein. Of 300,000 to 450,000 distinct CDR3 sequences in the sample, about 14% were seen once. Notes on the study in general: Ophthalmopathy cases were set apart from stable hyperthyroidism by a 13 V-J model. Clonotypes that were expanded in thyroid above 0.001 mostly appeared in blood too. Prediction of ophthalmopathy progression came a median roughly 6.7 months pre-onset.

In the case of this clonotype: Its antigen is not known.

The V and J genes are TRBV6-2 or TRBV6-3 and TRBJ1-1, with D perhaps TRBD1 (6 bases). The sample was blood. The receptor was isolated from a woman in her sixties with Graves' hyperthyroidism. Written as DNA, the CDR3 is TGTGCCAGCAAGTATTACGGGGGGCTTAGGGACACTGAAGCTTTCTTT. Amino acid sequence: CASKYYGGLRDTEAFF.